One and the same sample provided the 19 T cell receptor beta chains below, sequenced in a study of shared clonotypes between healthy human individuals. Using immunoSEQ multiplex PCR, the repertoire was profiled, and TCRdb retains in-frame clones only, with some absent. This table has a few million clones, more than 80% appearing once. The sample consisted of naive CD4+ T cells sorted from blood. The subset is: CD45RA+ positively selected. These receptor sequences come from a man between 18 and 29 years old in good health.

This chain connects TRBV5-1 to TRBJ1-2; a possible D gene is TRBD1 (6 bases). Germline CDR1 SGHRS, CDR2 YFSETQ. The CDR3 contains 14 residues. V was cut by 2 bases and J by 2 bases, with 10 bases left in between. The CDR3 sequence: CASSFGGQNYGYTF. The CDR3 DNA follows: TGCGCCAGCAGCTTTGGGGGACAAAACTATGGCTACACCTTC.

The chain links TRBV7-8 to TRBJ2-6; D possibly matches TRBD1 or TRBD2 (5 bases each). The V gene lost 4 bases and the J gene lost 0 bases, with 10 bases spanning the gap. The V gene's germline CDR1 is SGHVS and CDR2 FQNEAQ. The CDR3 totals 16 residues. The CDR3 sequence: CASSSGPSSGANVLTF. In DNA, the CDR3 is TGTGCCAGCAGCTCGGGACCCAGCTCTGGGGCCAACGTCCTGACTTTC.

The rearrangement links TRBV11-2 to TRBJ1-1; 9 bases align to TRBD1. V lost 8 bases and J lost 4; bases outside the gene matches: 11. The CDR3 runs 15 residues. Germline V CDR1 and CDR2: SGHAT, FQNNGV. CDR3 bases: TGTGCCAGCGGCGACAGGGGGGTCGCGACCACTGAAGCTTTCTTT. It encodes CASGDRGVATTEAFF.

The chain recombines TRBV2 with TRBJ2-3; the match to TRBD2 covers 9 bases. With 4 bases clipped from V and 4 bases from J, the junction kept 6 bases outside the gene matches. The germline gives CDR1 SNHLY, CDR2 FYNNEI. The CDR3 covers 15 residues. The CDR3 loop is CASSGLRGGPDTQYF. Written as DNA, the CDR3 is TGTGCCAGCAGTGGTTTGCGGGGGGGCCCAGATACGCAGTATTTT.

This clone was picked up one time. The chain couples TRBV4-1 to TRBJ2-3, with D perhaps TRBD2 (7 bases). Per the germline V gene, CDR1 is MGHRA and CDR2 is YSYEKL. V was cut by 7 bases and J by 4 bases, with 15 bases left in between. The CDR3 covers 14 residues. CDR3 DNA: TGCGCCAGCAAGCCCGAGGGGGGGGCAGATACGCAGTATTTT. It specifies CASKPEGGADTQYF.

In regard to this clone: Its ends do not fully match the called genes, so a read error is possible. The CDR3 is CASSLGRGAYNEQFF. CDR3 coding DNA: TGTGCTAGCAGCTTAGGGAGGGGTGCCTACAATGAGCAGTTCTTC. V usage is TRBV7-7 and J usage is TRBJ2-1; 7 bases agree with TRBD2. The CDR3 contains 15 residues. The germline V gene encodes CDR1 SSHAT and CDR2 FNYEAQ (reference sequence). Complete variable domain (other parts from reference TRBV7-7 and TRBJ2-1): GAGVSQSPRYKVTKRGQDVTLRCDPISSHATLYWYQQALGQGPEFLTYFNYEAQPDKSGLPSDRFSAERPEGSISTLTIQRTEQRDSAMYRCASSLGRGAYNEQFFGPGTRLTVL.

About this clone: Other DNA variants within this sample encode the same CDR3. V and J are TRBV18 and TRBJ1-2; 7 nucleotides line up with TRBD1. This CDR3 has 15 residues. CDR1 and CDR2 from the germline V gene are KGHSH and LQKENI. V trimming: 3 bases; J trimming: 1 base; junction bases outside the gene matches: 5. The CDR3 DNA reads as TGTGCCAGCTCACCTCCGGGACAGCTTAACTATGGCTACACCTTC. Translating it yields CASSPPGQLNYGYTF. The whole variable domain, filled in from reference TRBV18 and TRBJ1-2, reads NAGVMQNPRHLVRRRGQEARLRCSPMKGHSHVYWYRQLPEEGLKFMVYLQKENIIDESGMPKERFSAEFPKEGPSILRIQQVVRGDSAAYFCASSPPGQLNYGYTFGSGTRLTVV.

This sequence joins TRBV10-3 and TRBJ1-6, with no clear D. Germline V gives CDR1 ENHRY, CDR2 SYGVKD. Trimming removed 3 bases at V and 7 bases at J, with 22 bases between. CDR3 length: 18 amino acids. CDR3 amino acids: CAISESPGFPGPNSPLHF. DNA of the CDR3: TGTGCCATCAGTGAAAGTCCGGGATTCCCTGGGCCAAATTCACCCCTCCACTTT.

As DNA, the CDR3 is TGTGCCAGCAGCCCCTCCCAAGCGGGCGAGATCGGAAATACGCAGTATTTT. The encoded protein is CASSPSQAGEIGNTQYF. This chain links TRBV7-2 with TRBJ2-3; D is possibly TRBD2 (6 bases). The CDR3 consists of 17 residues. V lost 5 bases and J 7 bases, leaving 25 bases between the germline ends. Per germline, CDR1 SGHTA and CDR2 FQGNSA.

This chain connects TRBV28 to TRBJ1-5; weak D call: TRBD1 (6 bases). Germline-derived CDR1 and CDR2 are MDHEN and SYDVKM. The CDR3 runs 15 residues. Trimming took 5 bases from V and 1 from J, leaving 12 bases between them. CDR3 region: CASSNTGLSNQPQHF. The CDR3 DNA sequence: TGTGCCAGCAGTAATACAGGGCTCAGCAATCAGCCCCAGCATTTT.

The chain uses TRBV4-1 and TRBJ2-5, with D possibly TRBD1 on 5 matching bases. The J call may be mistaken, given a closer DNA end match to TRBJ2-7. Germline-derived CDR1 and CDR2 are MGHRA and YSYEKL. The length of the CDR3 is 16 residues. CDR3 DNA: TGCGCCAGCAGCCAAACGTTTCCAGGGCTGGGCCACGAGCAGTACTTC. It encodes CASSQTFPGLGHEQYF.

Concerning this clone itself: Distinct nucleotide sequences in the sample also encode this CDR3. In nucleotides, the CDR3 is TGTGCCAGCAGCTTAGATAGATACTATGGCTACACCTTC. Encoded protein: CASSLDRYYGYTF. The rearrangement uses TRBV7-2 and TRBJ1-2, with D unresolved. Germline V gives CDR1 SGHTA, CDR2 FQGNSA. This CDR3 has 13 amino acids. V lost 1 base, J lost 3 bases, and 6 bases lay in between.

The rearrangement links TRBV19 to TRBJ2-2; 7 nucleotides line up with TRBD2. This CDR3 is 15 amino acids long. Germline-derived CDR1 and CDR2 are LNHDA and SQIVND (reference sequence). The J segment lost 6 bases and the V segment lost 5 bases, leaving 9 bases of the junction unmatched. The CDR3 sequence: CASSFETSSAGELFF. The CDR3 coding sequence is TGTGCCAGTAGTTTCGAGACTAGCTCGGCCGGGGAGCTGTTTTTT.

The chain recombines TRBV2 with TRBJ2-3; weak D call: TRBD2 (6 bases). The CDR3 has 14 residues. CDR1 is SNHLY and CDR2 is FYNNEI in the germline V gene. V gave up 10 bases and J gave up 1 base, with 15 bases separating them. CDR3 protein: CATRLREGTDTQYF. For the CDR3, the DNA is TGTGCCACACGGCTCAGGGAGGGCACAGATACGCAGTATTTT.

The chain couples TRBV14 to TRBJ2-7, with a possible D match to TRBD1 (6 bases). V shed 2 bases and J shed 3 bases, with 17 bases lying between them. Germline V CDR1 and CDR2: SGHDN, FVKESK. The CDR3 spans 16 residues. CDR3 region: CASSQLGTAGVYEQYF. In nucleotides, the CDR3 is TGTGCCAGCAGCCAATTAGGTACGGCAGGGGTCTACGAGCAGTACTTC.

The gene calls are TRBV7-2 and TRBJ2-2, with D perhaps given as TRBD1 or TRBD2 (5 bases each). The CDR3 is made up of 13 amino acids. With 4 bases removed from V and 7 bases from J, the gap between germline ends came to 10 bases. Germline V gene lookup returns CDR1 SGHTA and CDR2 FQGNSA. CDR3: CASSSGGIGELFF. CDR3 in DNA: TGTGCCAGCAGCTCTGGGGGAATCGGGGAGCTGTTTTTT.

This clone was counted between two and nine times. The chain combines TRBV9 with TRBJ2-7; D call uncertain. Germline V lookup: CDR1 SGDLS, CDR2 YYNGEE. The V end was cut by 3 bases, the J end by 0 bases, with 13 bases between. CDR3 length equals 15 residues. In nucleotides, the CDR3 is TGTGCCAGCAGCGGTAGCCCTATCCCCTCCTACGAGCAGTACTTC. Residues: CASSGSPIPSYEQYF.

This clone was recorded once. The chain is built from TRBV5-1 and TRBJ2-3, with D unresolved. The germline V gene has CDR1 SGHRS and CDR2 YFSETQ. CDR3 size: 13 residues. The V end lost 4 bases, the J end lost 0 bases, and 6 bases lay between the germline ends. CDR3 loop: CASSRISTDTQYF. CDR3 sequence (DNA): TGCGCCAGCAGCAGAATAAGCACAGATACGCAGTATTTT.

This clone was picked up one time. Other DNA sequences in the sample encode the same CDR3. This rearrangement joins TRBV19 to TRBJ2-5; tentative D call: TRBD1 (6 bases). V dropped 5 bases and J dropped 5 bases, with 15 bases sitting between them. The CDR3 length is 14 residues. CDR1 and CDR2 (germline): LNHDA, SQIVND (reference sequence). The CDR3 loop reads CASSEQGAGETQYF. The DNA of the CDR3 is TGTGCCAGTAGTGAACAGGGCGCGGGCGAGACCCAGTACTTC.